Included here is one T cell receptor beta chain sequence, with context. Its antigen remains unknown. The entry originates in a study of T cell repertoires in cytomegalovirus infection. Study-wide background: Public TCR beta signatures provided an indication of both CMV infection and a matching HLA type. Whole-study results and caveats: In two of eight donors, the top clonotype was HLA-C-restricted CMV-specific. Of the TCR beta families, the public ones yielded a cumulative frequency that identified carriers of CMV plus the relevant HLA.

The germline gives CDR1 MNHEY, CDR2 SMNVEV (reference sequence). The V gene end was trimmed by 5 bases and the J gene end by 7 bases; junction bases not matched to a gene: 10. The CDR3 covers 15 residues. TCRdb ran MiXCR on the reads and lists one entry per CDR3 protein. This sample yields roughly 200,000 distinct CDR3 sequences, of which roughly a sixth are seen a single time; around 27% belongs to the top ten. Sequenced input: CD8+ T cells from PBMCs. This receptor was obtained from a human donor in good health (CMV status not recorded). Some clones in this sample may be carry-over from other donors' samples. The chain links TRBV27 to TRBJ2-1; 8 positions match TRBD2. The CDR3 coding sequence is TGTGCCAGCAGTCTCAACGGGGGGGCCGTAAATGAGCAGTTCTTC. Translated: CASSLNGGAVNEQFF.